This T cell receptor (beta chain) emerged from a study of CXCR3-negative and CXCR3-positive naive CD8 T cells. General study results and limits: In CXCR3-positive naive cells, the TRB CDR3s were more hydrophobic than in CXCR3-negative naive cells.

On this clonotype itself: What it binds is unknown.

CDR3 length equals 15 residues. Germline V gene data show CDR1 as MNHEY and CDR2 as SVGAGI. UMI-labeled 5' RACE TRB cDNA libraries were prepared from the cells. TCRdb re-called the 5' RACE reads and catalogs CDR3 proteins one per entry, DNA excluded. This table holds around 110,000 distinct CDR3 sequences. Sequences were obtained from naive CXCR3+ CD8+ T cells from blood. Sample subset: CD45RO-CCR7+CD27+CD95- naive CD8+ T cells expressing CXCR3 (TNR3+). This chain joins TRBV6-5 and TRBJ2-5; no DNA is available, so the TRBD1 call from TCRdb remains unchecked. The receptor was derived from a human donor in good health. Some clones in this sample may be carry-over from other donors' samples. CDR3 protein: CASSYSTGGGETQYF.